The 24 T cell receptor beta chains reported below all come from one sample, sequenced in a study of cytomegalovirus exposure and HLA in healthy donors. Only in-frame clones appear in the TCRdb table, and some are missing; sequencing was by immunoSEQ multiplex PCR. Of about 220,000 clones in the sample, 90% to 95% were seen once. Sequenced material: PBMCs. The receptors here all came from a woman in her late teens or twenties in good health and CMV-seronegative.

The chain couples TRBV15 to TRBJ1-2; perhaps TRBD1 as D (6 bases). V was shortened by 4 bases and J by 14 bases, with 20 bases between the two germline ends. The CDR3 totals 13 residues. CDR1 is LNHNV and CDR2 is YYDKDF in the germline V gene (reference sequence). As DNA, the CDR3 is TGTGCCACCAGCACATTGAAGACAGGCCCCGGGACCTTC. Its translation is CATSTLKTGPGTF.

The V and J genes are TRBV7-9 and TRBJ1-1; the D is unclear. Per germline, CDR1 SEHNR and CDR2 FQNEAQ (reference sequence). The CDR3 is 12 amino acids. Deletions cut 2 bases from V and 4 bases from J, with 5 bases between. The CDR3 region is CASSLRVTEAFF. CDR3 nucleotides: TGTGCCAGCAGCTTACGTGTCACTGAAGCTTTCTTT.

The rearrangement joins TRBV11-1 to TRBJ2-1, with TRBD2 identical over 9 bases. CDR1 is SGHAT and CDR2 is FQDESV in the germline V gene (reference sequence). V was pared by 5 bases and J by 8 bases, with 16 bases of the junction left unmatched. The CDR3 length is 17 residues. CDR3 residues: CASSPQGGGRAFYEQFF. DNA for the CDR3: TGTGCCAGCAGCCCACAAGGGGGCGGGAGGGCCTTCTATGAGCAGTTCTTC.

The V and J genes are TRBV30 and TRBJ2-5; perhaps TRBD2 as D (7 bases). Germline V lookup: CDR1 GTSNPN, CDR2 SVGIG (reference sequence). V dropped 4 bases and J dropped 2 bases, with 11 bases sitting between them. CDR3 size: 13 residues. The CDR3 DNA reads TGTGCCTGGAAGGGAGGGGGGCAAGAGACCCAGTACTTC. This translates into CAWKGGGQETQYF.

This chain joins TRBV7-2 and TRBJ1-1; D may be TRBD1 (5 bases). Looked up from germline, CDR1 is SGHTA and CDR2 is FQGNSA. The V and J ends lost 1 base and 4 bases respectively, with 10 bases between them. The CDR3 is made up of 14 amino acids. The CDR3 loop reads CASSLDVRATEAFF. The CDR3 DNA reads TGTGCCAGCAGCTTAGATGTCAGGGCCACTGAAGCTTTCTTT.

The chain links TRBV5-1 to TRBJ2-7; D gene unclear. From germline, CDR1 is SGHRS and CDR2 YFSETQ. V lost 0 bases and J lost 5, with 12 bases in between. The CDR3 is 14 amino acids. The CDR3 nucleotides are TGCGCCAGCAGCTTGGGTCCAGTCCGCAACGAGCAGTACTTC. Its protein product is CASSLGPVRNEQYF.

The chain is built from TRBV6-5 and TRBJ2-2, with a tentative D call TRBD2 (5 bases). The CDR3 runs to 14 residues. In germline, CDR1 is MNHEY, CDR2 SVGAGI. The V end was cut by 2 bases, the J end by 3 bases, with 7 bases between. CDR3: CASSYQRYTGELFF. CDR3 DNA: TGTGCCAGCAGTTACCAGCGGTACACCGGGGAGCTGTTTTTT.

The chain carries TRBV5-1 and TRBJ1-3; D remains unclear. V dropped 2 bases and J dropped 2 bases, with 8 bases sitting between them. This CDR3 has 14 residues. From germline, CDR1 is SGHRS and CDR2 YFSETQ. CDR3 DNA: TGCGCCAGCAGCTTTCGGTCTCCTGGAAACACCATATATTTT. Residues: CASSFRSPGNTIYF.

The chain employs TRBV6-5 and TRBJ2-3; D might be TRBD2 (6 bases). The V gene lost 6 bases and the J gene lost 5 bases, with 18 bases spanning the gap. Germline-derived CDR1 and CDR2 are MNHEY and SVGAGI. CDR3 length: 15 amino acids. CDR3 loop: CASSPGTPFGDTQYF. The CDR3 nucleotides read TGTGCCAGCAGCCCAGGGACTCCCTTCGGAGATACGCAGTATTTT.

This sequence joins TRBV7-6 and TRBJ2-5; 11 bases fit TRBD2. V shed 0 bases and J 2 bases; nucleotides not matched to a gene: 2. From germline, CDR1 is SGHVS and CDR2 FNYEAQ. The CDR3 has 16 amino acids. DNA for the CDR3: TGTGCCAGCAGCTTAGCGAGACTAGCGGGACAAGAGACCCAGTACTTC. This sequence encodes CASSLARLAGQETQYF.

The chain carries TRBV18 and TRBJ2-1; 7 bases fit TRBD2. Germline V gene lookup returns CDR1 KGHSH and CDR2 LQKENI. V lost 1 base, J lost 0 bases, and 0 bases stayed unmatched. The CDR3 spans 15 residues. The CDR3: CASSPRDYSYNEQFF. CDR3 coding DNA: TGTGCCAGCTCACCACGGGACTACTCCTACAATGAGCAGTTCTTC. The whole variable domain, remainder taken from reference TRBV18 and TRBJ2-1, is NAGVMQNPRHLVRRRGQEARLRCSPMKGHSHVYWYRQLPEEGLKFMVYLQKENIIDESGMPKERFSAEFPKEGPSILRIQQVVRGDSAAYFCASSPRDYSYNEQFFGPGTRLTVL.

The chain carries TRBV9 and TRBJ2-1; 9 nucleotides align to TRBD2. The V segment lost 4 bases and the J segment 4 bases; nucleotides outside the gene matches: 6. CDR1 SGDLS and CDR2 YYNGEE come from the germline V gene. The CDR3 totals 15 residues. CDR3 in DNA: TGTGCCAGCAGCCAGACTAGCGGCCCTTACAATGAGCAGTTCTTC. Protein product: CASSQTSGPYNEQFF.

V usage is TRBV29-1 and J usage is TRBJ2-7; tentative D call: TRBD2 (6 bases). Germline CDR1 reads SQVTM; CDR2 reads ANQGSEA. V was trimmed by 0 bases and J by 2 bases, leaving 14 bases between them. The CDR3 has 15 residues. CDR3 nucleotide sequence: TGCAGCGTTGAAGATTGGGAGCGGGCCACCTACGAGCAGTACTTC. The encoded protein is CSVEDWERATYEQYF.

This clone was picked up one time. V and J are TRBV6-1 and TRBJ2-1; 7 bases are a match to TRBD2. The CDR3 consists of 15 residues. Germline V gives CDR1 MNHNS, CDR2 SASEGT. The V segment lost 3 bases and the J segment 9 bases; nucleotides outside the gene matches: 11. CDR3 nucleotides: TGTGCCAGCAGTGAGACCGGGACTATCTCTGGTGAGCAGTTCTTC. Residues: CASSETGTISGEQFF.

The gene calls are TRBV6-5 and TRBJ1-1, with D perhaps TRBD1 (5 bases). Germline CDR1 reads MNHEY; CDR2 reads SVGAGI. The CDR3 sequence is 15 residues long. V lost 6 bases to trimming and J lost 6 bases, with 20 bases between them. The CDR3 sequence is CASRGTGGVRAEAFF. CDR3 sequence (DNA): TGTGCCAGCAGGGGTACGGGGGGTGTGCGGGCTGAAGCTTTCTTT.

The CDR3 coding sequence is TGTGCCAGCAGCTTGGCAGGTTTTGGGAGTCTCGAGCAGTACTTC. Encoded protein: CASSLAGFGSLEQYF. V and J are TRBV5-6 and TRBJ2-7, with D possibly TRBD2 on 5 matching bases. V lost 0 bases and J lost 6, with 16 bases in between. The V gene's germline CDR1 is SGHDT and CDR2 YYEEEE. The CDR3 loop spans 15 amino acids.

The gene calls are TRBV9 and TRBJ2-2, with D maybe TRBD2 (5 bases). The ends were cut back, 0 bases at V and 3 bases at J, with 12 bases in the middle. CDR3 size: 16 residues. In germline, CDR1 is SGDLS, CDR2 YYNGEE. CDR3 DNA: TGTGCCAGCAGCGTAGTCGGGGATACAGACACCGGGGAGCTGTTTTTT. Translating it yields CASSVVGDTDTGELFF.

CDR3 DNA sequence: TGCGCCAGCAGCTGGTCGACTAGCGGGAGCGGGAGTGAGCAGTTCTTC. Its protein is CASSWSTSGSGSEQFF. The chain couples TRBV5-1 to TRBJ2-1; TRBD2 aligns across 12 bases. The CDR3 extends over 16 amino acids. V lost 3 bases, J lost 9 bases, and 10 bases stayed unmatched. Looked up from germline, CDR1 is SGHRS and CDR2 is YFSETQ. Drawing the rest from reference TRBV5-1 and TRBJ2-1, the complete variable domain is KAGVTQTPRYLIKTRGQQVTLSCSPISGHRSVSWYQQTPGQGLQFLFEYFSETQRNKGNFPGRFSGRQFSNSRSEMNVSTLELGDSALYLCASSWSTSGSGSEQFFGPGTRLTVL.

The chain combines TRBV11-2 with TRBJ1-2, with D uncertain. The CDR3 runs to 13 residues. V lost 5 bases, J lost 3 bases, and 10 bases lay in between. Looked up from germline, CDR1 is SGHAT and CDR2 is FQNNGV. CDR3 region: CASSPGFDYGYTF. The DNA of the CDR3 is TGTGCCAGCAGCCCGGGGTTTGACTATGGCTACACCTTC.

This chain uses TRBV5-1 with TRBJ1-2; the D is unclear. Germline CDR1 SGHRS, CDR2 YFSETQ. CDR3 size: 14 residues. V was trimmed by 0 bases and J by 0 bases, leaving 6 bases between them. Written as DNA, the CDR3 is TGCGCCAGCAGCTTGGATCCCTCTAACTATGGCTACACCTTC. This gives the protein CASSLDPSNYGYTF. The full variable domain, its missing parts supplied by reference TRBV5-1 and TRBJ1-2, is KAGVTQTPRYLIKTRGQQVTLSCSPISGHRSVSWYQQTPGQGLQFLFEYFSETQRNKGNFPGRFSGRQFSNSRSEMNVSTLELGDSALYLCASSLDPSNYGYTFGSGTRLTVV.

This chain connects TRBV29-1 to TRBJ2-7; 12 bases are shared with TRBD2. CDR1 and CDR2 (germline): SQVTM, ANQGSEA. CDR3 length: 15 amino acids. Unmatched junction bases numbered 4, after V lost 3 bases and J lost 1 base. CDR3 amino acids: CSVETSGGLSYEQYF. The CDR3 nucleotides are TGCAGCGTTGAGACTAGCGGGGGCTTATCCTACGAGCAGTACTTC.

In DNA, the CDR3 is TGTGCCAGCAGTTTATTCGTAGGACTAGCGGGAGCGGGCGAGCAGTACTTC. It encodes CASSLFVGLAGAGEQYF. This rearrangement joins TRBV28 to TRBJ2-7; TRBD2 matches at 13 bases. Per germline, CDR1 MDHEN and CDR2 SYDVKM. The CDR3 has 17 amino acids. V shed 1 base, J shed 6 bases, and the junction held 9 bases outside the gene matches.

This rearrangement joins TRBV28 to TRBJ1-1; D is unresolved. The CDR3 has 15 amino acids. Germline V CDR1 and CDR2: MDHEN, SYDVKM. Trimming took 5 bases from V and 1 from J, leaving 14 bases between them. For the CDR3, the DNA is TGTGCCAGCAGTCCTCTGAGGGAAGGGAACACTGAAGCTTTCTTT. Protein sequence: CASSPLREGNTEAFF.

The rearrangement joins TRBV6-5 to TRBJ1-3; no definite D call. This CDR3 is built from 11 residues. V was shortened by 8 bases and J by 1 base, with 3 bases between the two germline ends. CDR1 and CDR2 from the germline V gene are MNHEY and SVGAGI. CDR3 bases: TGTGCCAGCCATTCTGGAAACACCATATATTTT. Protein product: CASHSGNTIYF.